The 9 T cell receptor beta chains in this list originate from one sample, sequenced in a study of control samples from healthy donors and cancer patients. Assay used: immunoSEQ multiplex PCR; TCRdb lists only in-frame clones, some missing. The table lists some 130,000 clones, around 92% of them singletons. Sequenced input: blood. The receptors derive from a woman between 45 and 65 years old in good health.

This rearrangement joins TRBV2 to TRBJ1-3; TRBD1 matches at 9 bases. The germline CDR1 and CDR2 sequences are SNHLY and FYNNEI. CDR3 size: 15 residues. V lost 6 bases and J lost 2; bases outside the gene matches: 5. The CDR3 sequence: CASSTGQGTGNTIYF. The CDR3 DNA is TGTGCCAGCAGCACGGGACAGGGAACTGGAAACACCATATATTTT.

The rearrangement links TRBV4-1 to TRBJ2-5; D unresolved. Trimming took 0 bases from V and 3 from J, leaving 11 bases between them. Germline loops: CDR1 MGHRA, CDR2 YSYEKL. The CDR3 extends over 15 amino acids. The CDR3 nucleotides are TGCGCCAGCAGCCAAGATAGTGTGGGGAAAGAGACCCAGTACTTC. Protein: CASSQDSVGKETQYF.

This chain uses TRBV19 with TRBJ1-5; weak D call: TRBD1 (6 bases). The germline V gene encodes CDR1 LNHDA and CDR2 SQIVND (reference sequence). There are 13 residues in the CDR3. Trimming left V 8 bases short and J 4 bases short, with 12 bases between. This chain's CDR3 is CASSRGGNQPQHF. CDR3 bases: TGTGCCAGTTCAAGGGGGGGGAATCAGCCCCAGCATTTT.

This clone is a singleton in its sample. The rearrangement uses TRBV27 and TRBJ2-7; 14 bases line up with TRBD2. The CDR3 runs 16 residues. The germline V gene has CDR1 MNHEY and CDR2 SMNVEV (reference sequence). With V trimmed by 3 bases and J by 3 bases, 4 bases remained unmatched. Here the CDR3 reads CASSFGGLAGGYEQYF. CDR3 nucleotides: TGTGCCAGCAGTTTCGGAGGACTAGCGGGAGGCTACGAGCAGTACTTC.

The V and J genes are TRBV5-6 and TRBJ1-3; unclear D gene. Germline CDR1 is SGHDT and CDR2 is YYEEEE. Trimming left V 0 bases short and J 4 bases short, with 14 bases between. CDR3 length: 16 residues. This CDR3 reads CASSLGLPTTGNTIYF. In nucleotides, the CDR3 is TGTGCCAGCAGCTTGGGTCTCCCTACGACAGGAAACACCATATATTTT.

The CDR3 spells CSVPSGNTIYF. The CDR3 nucleotides are TGCAGCGTTCCCTCTGGAAACACCATATATTTT. This chain links TRBV29-1 with TRBJ1-3; D not resolved. Germline CDR1 SQVTM, CDR2 ANQGSEA. The V end was cut by 5 bases, the J end by 0 bases, with 2 bases between. The CDR3 consists of 11 residues.

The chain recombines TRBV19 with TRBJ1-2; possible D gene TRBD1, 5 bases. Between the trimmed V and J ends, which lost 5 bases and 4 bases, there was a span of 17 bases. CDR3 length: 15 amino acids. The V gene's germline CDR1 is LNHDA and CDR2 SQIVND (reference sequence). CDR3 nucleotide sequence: TGTGCCAGTAGTCCGCTATTCAGGGTATCCTATGGCTACACCTTC. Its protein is CASSPLFRVSYGYTF.

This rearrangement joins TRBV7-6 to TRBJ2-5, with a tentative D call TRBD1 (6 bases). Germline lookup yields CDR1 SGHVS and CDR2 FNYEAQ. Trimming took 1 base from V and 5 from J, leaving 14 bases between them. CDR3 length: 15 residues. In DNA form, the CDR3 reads TGTGCCAGCAGCTTAGTACCACAGGGTGGGGAGACCCAGTACTTC. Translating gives CASSLVPQGGETQYF.

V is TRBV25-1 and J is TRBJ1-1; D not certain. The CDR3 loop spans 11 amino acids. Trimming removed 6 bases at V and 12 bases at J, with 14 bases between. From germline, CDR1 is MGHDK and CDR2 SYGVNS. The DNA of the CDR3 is TGTGCCAGCAGAAAGGGAGGTGGAACTTTCTTT. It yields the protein CASRKGGGTFF.